The rows below give T cell receptor beta chains drawn from one sample of a study of vaccination effects on CD4 cells after COVID-19. Antigens of these TCRs are unknown. The table came from immunoSEQ multiplex PCR; TCRdb's copy has only in-frame clones and leaves some out. Of 45,000 to 60,000 clones listed, 76% are singletons. Sequences were derived from CD4+ T cells from PBMCs cultured without peptide, sampled before COVID-19 vaccination. These receptors came from a human donor who had a prior SARS-CoV-2 infection. The CDR3 runs from the conserved cysteine through the conserved F or W. D genes are given only for firm matches. Clone sizes are given selectively: once, few, many, or a class where the clone is expanded.

j_gene,abundance,d_gene,v_gene,CDR3aa,CDR3nt
TRBJ2-3,.,.,TRBV7-2,CASSYRSIHTQYF,TGTGCCAGCAGCTACCGCTCGATTCATACGCAGTATTTT
TRBJ1-5,.,TRBD1,TRBV27,CASLPTGTYSNQPQHF,TGTGCCAGCCTGCCGACAGGGACTTATAGCAATCAGCCCCAGCATTTT
TRBJ2-7,.,.,TRBV6-5,CASSFDPQSSYEQYF,TGTGCCAGCAGTTTTGACCCCCAAAGCTCCTACGAGCAGTACTTC
TRBJ1-3,.,.,TRBV5-1,CASSLGRSSGNTIYF,TGCGCCAGCAGCTTGGGGAGGAGCTCTGGAAACACCATATATTTT
TRBJ2-7,.,.,TRBV7-3,CASSLRGGAGVEQYF,TGTGCCAGCAGCTTAAGGGGGGGCGCAGGAGTCGAGCAGTACTTC
TRBJ2-2,few,.,TRBV4-1,CASSQAKVGSAAAGELFF,TGCGCCAGCAGCCAAGCAAAGGTCGGCAGTGCTGCTGCCGGGGAGCTGTTTTTT
TRBJ2-7,.,TRBD2,TRBV18,CASSPGTHAGGPHEQYF,TGTGCCAGCTCACCCGGTACCCACGCGGGAGGGCCCCACGAGCAGTACTTC
TRBJ2-7,.,.,TRBV19,CASSYDRSSYEQYF,TGTGCCAGTAGCTACGACAGGAGCTCCTACGAGCAGTACTTC
TRBJ2-7,.,.,TRBV5-1,CASSVAGTRSYEQYF,TGCGCCAGCAGCGTGGCCGGGACTCGATCCTACGAGCAGTACTTC
TRBJ1-1,.,.,TRBV21-1,CASTFTSGQGPRDRFNTEAFF,TGTGCCAGCACCTTTACCTCGGGACAGGGGCCGCGGGACCGATTTAACACTGAAGCTTTCTTT
TRBJ2-3,.,TRBD1,TRBV6-1,CASSGRTGGILTDTQYF,TGTGCCAGCAGTGGGAGGACAGGGGGCATTTTAACAGATACGCAGTATTTT
TRBJ1-1,once,TRBD1,TRBV7-3,CASSADRGLRAFF,TGTGCCAGCAGCGCCGACAGGGGGCTTCGAGCTTTCTTT
TRBJ2-7,.,.,TRBV6-5,CASSPVGAPLYEQYF,TGTGCCAGCAGCCCGGTGGGGGCCCCTTTGTACGAGCAGTACTTC
TRBJ2-5,once,.,TRBV5-1,CASSLFAEGETQYF,TGCGCCAGCAGCTTGTTCGCGGAAGGTGAGACCCAGTACTTC
TRBJ1-1,.,.,TRBV19,CASNQVWTNTEAFF,TGTGCCAGTAACCAGGTTTGGACGAACACTGAAGCTTTCTTT
TRBJ1-3,few,.,TRBV11-1,CASSRLGGSTIYF,TGTGCCAGCAGCCGACTCGGAGGTAGCACCATATATTTT
TRBJ1-2,.,.,TRBV9,CASSVDPTPNYGYTF,TGTGCCAGCAGCGTAGATCCCACTCCTAACTATGGCTACACCTTC
TRBJ1-4,.,TRBD1,TRBV3-1/TRBV3-2,CASSQAWTGGNEKLFF,TGTGCCAGCAGCCAAGCGTGGACAGGGGGTAATGAAAAACTGTTTTTT
TRBJ1-1,.,.,TRBV11-2,CASSSLSGSVGAFF,TGTGCCAGCAGTTCACTCTCGGGTTCCGTCGGGGCTTTCTTT
TRBJ1-1,.,TRBD1,TRBV6-5,CASSYDRGPTEAFF,TGTGCCAGCAGTTACGACAGGGGGCCCACTGAAGCTTTCTTT
TRBJ1-2,few,.,TRBV10-3,CAISESGTDGYTF,TGTGCCATCAGTGAGTCGGGGACGGATGGCTACACCTTC
TRBJ2-5,.,.,TRBV7-6,CASSSPTPRREETQYF,TGTGCCAGCAGCTCGCCGACCCCTCGGAGGGAAGAGACCCAGTACTTC
TRBJ1-1,.,.,TRBV6-5,CASVGHQTGNTEAFF,TGTGCCAGCGTAGGCCACCAGACAGGGAACACTGAAGCTTTCTTT
TRBJ1-1,once,.,TRBV2,CASSVGGGDTEAFF,TGTGCCAGCAGTGTTGGGGGAGGGGACACTGAAGCTTTCTTT
TRBJ1-2,.,.,TRBV5-5,CASSLWGATGYTF,TGTGCCAGCAGCTTATGGGGCGCGACCGGCTACACCTTC
TRBJ2-2,.,.,TRBV6-5,CASSRDLGPGELFF,TGTGCCAGCAGCCGGGACCTTGGGCCCGGGGAGCTGTTTTTT
TRBJ2-5,.,TRBD1,TRBV5-1,CASSSRDSSQETQYF,TGCGCCAGCAGCTCCCGGGACAGTTCACAAGAGACCCAGTACTTC
TRBJ2-2,.,TRBD1,TRBV4-3,CASSQGQGAGTGELFF,TGCGCCAGCAGCCAGGGACAGGGGGCAGGAACCGGGGAGCTGTTTTTT
TRBJ2-6,once,.,TRBV5-6,CASSLVSGGANVLTF,TGTGCCAGCAGCTTGGTGTCTGGGGGGGCCAACGTCCTGACTTTC
TRBJ1-2,few,.,TRBV5-1,CASSLESVNYGYTF,TGCGCCAGCAGCTTGGAGTCAGTCAACTATGGCTACACCTTC
TRBJ2-6,.,.,TRBV10-1,CASSESGIPGANVLTF,TGCGCCAGCAGTGAGTCGGGGATCCCCGGGGCCAACGTCCTGACTTTC
TRBJ2-7,.,TRBD1,TRBV7-6,CASSLVLDRGSEQYF,TGTGCCAGCAGCTTAGTTTTGGACAGGGGATCCGAGCAGTACTTC
TRBJ2-1,few,TRBD1,TRBV7-6,CASRDRTGGGGDEQFF,TGTGCCAGCAGAGATAGGACAGGGGGCGGCGGCGATGAGCAGTTCTTC